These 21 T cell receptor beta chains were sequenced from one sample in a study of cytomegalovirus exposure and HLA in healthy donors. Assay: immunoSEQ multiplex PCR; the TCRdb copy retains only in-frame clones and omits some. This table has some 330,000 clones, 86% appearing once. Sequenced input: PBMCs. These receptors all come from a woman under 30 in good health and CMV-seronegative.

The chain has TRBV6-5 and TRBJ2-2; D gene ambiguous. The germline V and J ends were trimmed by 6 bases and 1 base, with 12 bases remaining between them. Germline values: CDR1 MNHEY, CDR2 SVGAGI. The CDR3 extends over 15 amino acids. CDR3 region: CASSNEPGNTGELFF. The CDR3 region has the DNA TGTGCCAGCAGCAATGAGCCAGGGAACACCGGGGAGCTGTTTTTT.

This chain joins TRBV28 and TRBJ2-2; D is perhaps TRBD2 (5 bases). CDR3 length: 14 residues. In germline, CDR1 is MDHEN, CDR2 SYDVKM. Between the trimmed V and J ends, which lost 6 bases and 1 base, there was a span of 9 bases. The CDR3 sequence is CASSLSGNTGELFF. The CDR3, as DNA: TGTGCCAGCAGCCTCAGCGGGAACACCGGGGAGCTGTTTTTT.

The CDR3 sequence is CATKLPTQYF. The CDR3 DNA reads TGTGCCACGAAGCTCCCGACCCAGTACTTC. The genes are TRBV15 and TRBJ2-5; D is unresolved. V was cut by 9 bases and J by 7 bases, with 9 bases left in between. Germline-derived CDR1 and CDR2 are LNHNV and YYDKDF (reference sequence). This CDR3 has 10 residues.

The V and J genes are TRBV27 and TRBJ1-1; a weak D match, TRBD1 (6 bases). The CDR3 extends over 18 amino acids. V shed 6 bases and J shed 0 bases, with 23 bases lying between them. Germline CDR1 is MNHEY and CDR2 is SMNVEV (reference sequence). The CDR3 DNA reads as TGTGCCAGCAGCCTTGGGGCAGGGGACGCTATCCTGAACACTGAAGCTTTCTTT. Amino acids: CASSLGAGDAILNTEAFF.

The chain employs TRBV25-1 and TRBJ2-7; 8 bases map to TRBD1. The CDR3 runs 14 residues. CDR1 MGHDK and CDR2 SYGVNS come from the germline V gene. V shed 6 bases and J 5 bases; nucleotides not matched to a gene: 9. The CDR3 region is CASRQGQGWDEQYF. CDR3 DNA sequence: TGTGCCAGCAGACAAGGACAGGGATGGGACGAGCAGTACTTC.

CDR3 amino acids: CASSYRESEAFF. In nucleotides, the CDR3 is TGTGCCAGTAGTTATCGAGAGAGTGAAGCTTTCTTT. The chain uses TRBV19 and TRBJ1-1; D is unresolved. There are 12 residues in the CDR3. CDR1 LNHDA and CDR2 SQIVND come from the germline V gene (reference sequence). V lost 5 bases and J lost 7, with 11 bases in between.

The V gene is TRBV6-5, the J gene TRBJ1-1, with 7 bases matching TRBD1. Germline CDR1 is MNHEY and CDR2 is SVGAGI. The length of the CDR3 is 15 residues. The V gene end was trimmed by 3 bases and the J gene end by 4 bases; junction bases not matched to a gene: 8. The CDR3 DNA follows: TGTGCCAGCAGTTATACAACAACAGGGGTCACTGAAGCTTTCTTT. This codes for CASSYTTTGVTEAFF.

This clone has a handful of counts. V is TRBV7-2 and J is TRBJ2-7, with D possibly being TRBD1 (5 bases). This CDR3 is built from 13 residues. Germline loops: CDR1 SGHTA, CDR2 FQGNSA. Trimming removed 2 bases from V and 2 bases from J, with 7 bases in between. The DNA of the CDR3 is TGTGCCAGCAGCTTACCAGGGACCTACGAGCAGTACTTC. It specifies CASSLPGTYEQYF.

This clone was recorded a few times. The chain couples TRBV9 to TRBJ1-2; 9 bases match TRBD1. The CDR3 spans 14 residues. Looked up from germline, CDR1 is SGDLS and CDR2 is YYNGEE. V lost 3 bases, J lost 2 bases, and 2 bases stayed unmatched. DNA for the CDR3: TGTGCCAGCAGCGCGGGGACAGGGAACTATGGCTACACCTTC. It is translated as CASSAGTGNYGYTF.

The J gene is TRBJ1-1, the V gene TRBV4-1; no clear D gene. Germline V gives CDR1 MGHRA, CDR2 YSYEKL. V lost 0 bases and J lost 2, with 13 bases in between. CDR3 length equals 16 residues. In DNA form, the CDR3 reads TGCGCCAGCAGCCAAGATCGAGGAGGGCCTAACACTGAAGCTTTCTTT. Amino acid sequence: CASSQDRGGPNTEAFF.

CDR3 sequence (DNA): TGTGCCAGCAGCTTGGCTGGGGTAGCGGGAGTCTCGGGGGAGGAGCAGTTCTTC. This encodes CASSLAGVAGVSGEEQFF. The chain has TRBV5-4 and TRBJ2-1, with 9 bases fitting TRBD2. The V segment lost 0 bases and the J segment 10 bases; nucleotides outside the gene matches: 17. CDR1 is SGHNT and CDR2 is YYREEE in the germline V gene (reference sequence). CDR3 length equals 18 residues. Variable domain in full (rest from reference TRBV5-4 and TRBJ2-1): ETGVTQSPTHLIKTRGQQVTLRCSSQSGHNTVSWYQQALGQGPQFIFQYYREEENGRGNFPPRFSGLQFPNYSSELNVNALELDDSALYLCASSLAGVAGVSGEEQFFGPGTRLTVL.

CDR3 sequence reads: CASSPLNPGQGTYEQYF. For the CDR3, the DNA is TGTGCCAGCTCACCGCTCAACCCGGGACAGGGGACCTACGAGCAGTACTTC. This sequence joins TRBV18 and TRBJ2-7; 10 nucleotides match TRBD1. V was pared by 3 bases and J by 2 bases, with 10 bases of the junction left unmatched. The CDR3 runs 17 residues. Germline values: CDR1 KGHSH, CDR2 LQKENI.

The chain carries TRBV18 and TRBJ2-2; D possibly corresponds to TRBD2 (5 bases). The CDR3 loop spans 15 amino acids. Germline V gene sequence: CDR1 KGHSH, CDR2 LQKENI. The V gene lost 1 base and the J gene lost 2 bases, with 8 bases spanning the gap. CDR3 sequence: CASSPRTFNTGELFF. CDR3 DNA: TGTGCCAGCTCACCACGGACTTTTAACACCGGGGAGCTGTTTTTT.

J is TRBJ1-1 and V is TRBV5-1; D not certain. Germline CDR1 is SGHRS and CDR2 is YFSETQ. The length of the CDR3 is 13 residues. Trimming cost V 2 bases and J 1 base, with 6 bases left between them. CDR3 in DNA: TGCGCCAGCAGCTTAACACCGAACACTGAAGCTTTCTTT. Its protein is CASSLTPNTEAFF.

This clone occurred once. CDR3 sequence: CASSSRQGSQAFF. In DNA form, the CDR3 reads TGTGCCAGCAGTTCGAGACAGGGCTCCCAAGCTTTCTTT. The chain joins TRBV6-5 to TRBJ1-1, with 7 bases identical to TRBD1. Germline loops: CDR1 MNHEY, CDR2 SVGAGI. This CDR3 has 13 residues. The V and J ends lost 4 bases and 9 bases, in that order; junction bases with no gene match: 8.

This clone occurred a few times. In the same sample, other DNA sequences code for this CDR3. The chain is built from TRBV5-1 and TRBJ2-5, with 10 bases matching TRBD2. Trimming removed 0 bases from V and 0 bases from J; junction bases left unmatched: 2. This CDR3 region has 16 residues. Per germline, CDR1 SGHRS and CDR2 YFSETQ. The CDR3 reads CASSLGLAGNQETQYF. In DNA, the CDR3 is TGCGCCAGCAGCTTGGGACTAGCGGGTAACCAAGAGACCCAGTACTTC.

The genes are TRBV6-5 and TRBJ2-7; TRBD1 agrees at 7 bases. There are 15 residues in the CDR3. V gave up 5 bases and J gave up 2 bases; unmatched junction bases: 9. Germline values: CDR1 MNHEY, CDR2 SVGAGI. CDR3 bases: TGTGCCAGCAGTGCCCGGGACAGACTAACCTACGAGCAGTACTTC. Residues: CASSARDRLTYEQYF.

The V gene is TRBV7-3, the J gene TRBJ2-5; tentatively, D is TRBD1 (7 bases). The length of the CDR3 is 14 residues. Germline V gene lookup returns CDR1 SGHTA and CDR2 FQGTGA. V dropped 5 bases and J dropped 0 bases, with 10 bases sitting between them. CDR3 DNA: TGTGCCAGCAGCCCCAGGGGGGACCAAGAGACCCAGTACTTC. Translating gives CASSPRGDQETQYF. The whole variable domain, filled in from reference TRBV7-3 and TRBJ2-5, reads GAGVSQTPSNKVTEKGKYVELRCDPISGHTALYWYRQSLGQGPEFLIYFQGTGAADDSGLPNDRFFAVRPEGSVSTLKIQRTERGDSAVYLCASSPRGDQETQYFGPGTRLLVL.

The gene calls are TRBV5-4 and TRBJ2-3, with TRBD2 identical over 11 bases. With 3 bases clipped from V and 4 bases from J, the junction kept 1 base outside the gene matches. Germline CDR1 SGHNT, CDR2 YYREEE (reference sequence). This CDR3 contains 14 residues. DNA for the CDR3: TGTGCCAGCAGCTGGGGACTAGCGGCAGATACGCAGTATTTT. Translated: CASSWGLAADTQYF.

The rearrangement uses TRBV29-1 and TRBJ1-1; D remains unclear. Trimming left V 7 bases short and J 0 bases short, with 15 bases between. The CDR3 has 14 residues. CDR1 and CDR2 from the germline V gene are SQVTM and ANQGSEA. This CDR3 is CSADTGKMNTEAFF. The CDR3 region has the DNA TGCAGCGCAGACACCGGGAAGATGAACACTGAAGCTTTCTTT.

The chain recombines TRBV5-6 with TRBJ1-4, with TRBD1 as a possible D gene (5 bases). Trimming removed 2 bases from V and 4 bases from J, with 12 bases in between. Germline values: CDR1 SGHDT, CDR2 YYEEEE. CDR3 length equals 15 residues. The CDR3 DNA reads TGTGCCAGCAGCTTCCGGGGGATTCGTAATGAAAAACTGTTTTTT. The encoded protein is CASSFRGIRNEKLFF.